Presented here are 11 T cell receptor beta chains from one specimen sequenced in a study of T cells after yellow fever vaccination. MiXCR was run by TCRdb on the 5' RACE reads, yielding one entry per CDR3 protein. This repertoire shows 150,000 or so distinct CDR3 sequences, 6% to 7.5% found once; its top ten account for more than 2.5%. The sequences come from CD4+ T cells sorted from PBMCs, collected less than 6 days after the first yellow fever vaccination. These receptors came from a man younger than 35 who received the YFV17D yellow fever vaccine.

In this sample, this clonotype turned up many times. The V call is TRBV5-1, the J call TRBJ2-1; no clear D gene. Germline V gene data show CDR1 as SGHRS and CDR2 as YFSETQ. The CDR3 extends over 15 amino acids. Trimming left V 4 bases short and J 4 bases short, with 15 bases between. This CDR3 reads CASSREQTPYNEQFF. CDR3 DNA: TGCGCCAGCAGCAGGGAACAAACCCCGTACAATGAGCAGTTCTTC.

This chain joins TRBV7-6 and TRBJ2-3; D not certain. Germline V gene sequence: CDR1 SGHVS, CDR2 FNYEAQ. The CDR3 length is 13 residues. The V end lost 5 bases, the J end lost 5 bases, and 11 bases lay between the germline ends. The DNA of the CDR3 is TGTGCCAGCAGCCCACAGATGGGAGATACGCAGTATTTT. It yields the protein CASSPQMGDTQYF.

This clonotype was detected many times. The chain couples TRBV2 to TRBJ2-5; 7 positions match TRBD1. The CDR3 has 13 amino acids. V shed 8 bases and J 2 bases; nucleotides not matched to a gene: 5. Germline CDR1 reads SNHLY; CDR2 reads FYNNEI. The CDR3 DNA reads as TGTGCCAGCGAACAGGGGATACAAGAGACCCAGTACTTC. Its translation: CASEQGIQETQYF. Supplemented by reference TRBV2 and TRBJ2-5, the full variable domain reads EPEVTQTPSHQVTQMGQEVILRCVPISNHLYFYWYRQILGQKVEFLVSFYNNEISEKSEIFDDQFSVERPDGSNFTLKIRSTKLEDSAMYFCASEQGIQETQYFGPGTRLLVL.

There are many counts of this clonotype. The chain uses TRBV11-2 and TRBJ2-1; D not resolved. Germline lookup yields CDR1 SGHAT and CDR2 FQNNGV. The CDR3 length is 15 residues. V lost 7 bases and J lost 0, with 13 bases in between. The CDR3 DNA is TGTGCCAGCAAAGGCCTTTCTAGCTCCTACAATGAGCAGTTCTTC. This gives the protein CASKGLSSSYNEQFF.

In this sample, this clonotype turned up a few times. This chain uses TRBV5-1 with TRBJ2-2, with 10 nucleotides matching TRBD1. The CDR3 extends over 17 amino acids. Trimming at V came to 6 bases and at J to 6 bases, leaving 14 bases not matched to a gene. Germline CDR1 is SGHRS and CDR2 is YFSETQ. The CDR3 loop reads CASTSRGTGDQAGELFF. CDR3 sequence (DNA): TGCGCCAGCACCTCCCGGGGGACAGGGGACCAGGCCGGGGAGCTGTTTTTT.

V usage is TRBV9 and J usage is TRBJ2-5; D is possibly TRBD1 (5 bases). The germline V and J ends were trimmed by 2 bases and 0 bases, with 11 bases remaining between them. Germline values: CDR1 SGDLS, CDR2 YYNGEE. This CDR3 has 15 amino acids. CDR3 protein: CASSVGAIDQETQYF. The CDR3 bases are TGTGCCAGCAGCGTTGGGGCAATCGACCAAGAGACCCAGTACTTC. Full variable domain (outside the CDR3, taken from reference TRBV9 and TRBJ2-5): DSGVTQTPKHLITATGQRVTLRCSPRSGDLSVYWYQQSLDQGLQFLIQYYNGEERAKGNILERFSAQQFPDLHSELNLSSLELGDSALYFCASSVGAIDQETQYFGPGTRLLVL.

In this sample, this clonotype turned up a few times. The chain links TRBV6-5 to TRBJ1-6, with D maybe TRBD1 (6 bases). V was pared by 0 bases and J by 10 bases, with 13 bases between. Germline V gene data show CDR1 as MNHEY and CDR2 as SVGAGI. The CDR3 consists of 15 residues. The CDR3 here is CASSYSNFQGSPLHF. As DNA, the CDR3 is TGTGCCAGCAGTTACTCGAACTTCCAGGGGTCACCCCTCCACTTT.

V is TRBV12-3 or TRBV12-4 and J is TRBJ2-5; 10 bases are a match to TRBD2. Trimming removed 1 base from V and 3 bases from J; junction bases left unmatched: 5. CDR3 length: 16 residues. CDR3 loop: CASSLVASGGEETQYF. Written as DNA, the CDR3 is TGTGCCAGCAGTTTAGTGGCTAGCGGGGGAGAAGAGACCCAGTACTTC.

This clonotype was seen repeatedly, ten times or more. The gene calls are TRBV6-2 or TRBV6-3 and TRBJ2-7, with D perhaps matching TRBD1 (6 bases). Germline loops: CDR1 MNHEY, CDR2 SVGEGT. V gave up 2 bases and J gave up 1 base, with 12 bases separating them. This CDR3 contains 15 residues. CDR3 DNA: TGTGCCAGCAGTTACCCCCAGGGGACATCCTACGAGCAGTACTTC. It codes for CASSYPQGTSYEQYF.

The chain recombines TRBV20-1 with TRBJ2-1; 9 bases match TRBD2. Per the germline V gene, CDR1 is DFQATT and CDR2 is SNEGSKA (reference sequence). J lost 2 bases, V lost 2 bases, and 10 bases had no gene match. This CDR3 has 17 residues. The chain's CDR3 is CSARPFSGGRTYNEQFF. CDR3 nucleotide sequence: TGCAGTGCTAGACCCTTTAGCGGGGGTCGGACCTACAATGAGCAGTTCTTC.

The chain employs TRBV9 and TRBJ2-2; D could derive from TRBD1 or TRBD2 (5 bases each). Per the germline V gene, CDR1 is SGDLS and CDR2 is YYNGEE. V dropped 0 bases and J dropped 5 bases, with 14 bases sitting between them. This CDR3 contains 16 residues. The CDR3 region has the DNA TGTGCCAGCAGCGTAGCCGCAGGGAGATCGACCGGGGAGCTGTTTTTT. It codes for CASSVAAGRSTGELFF. The complete variable domain, with remaining parts taken from reference TRBV9 and TRBJ2-2, reads DSGVTQTPKHLITATGQRVTLRCSPRSGDLSVYWYQQSLDQGLQFLIQYYNGEERAKGNILERFSAQQFPDLHSELNLSSLELGDSALYFCASSVAAGRSTGELFFGEGSRLTVL.